This T cell receptor (beta chain) originates from a study of blood T cell repertoires in COVID-19. Study details: Collection of acute and convalescent COVID-19 samples took place in the United States, Italy and Spain.

Individuals aged roughly 18 to 100 years were recruited from approximately 22 US areas. Sequenced by immunoSEQ multiplex PCR; TCRdb stores in-frame clones only, minus some. The data hold fewer than 250,000 clones, with around 90% observed a single time. This TCR was recovered from a woman aged 50 to 65 with acute COVID-19. The sequenced sample consisted of PBMCs or T cells enriched from blood (not recorded which).

The CDR3 bases are TGCAGCGCCCTACGTGGTACGCAGTATTTT. This gives the protein CSALRGTQYF. The chain combines TRBV29-1 with TRBJ2-3; no reliable D call. CDR3 length: 10 amino acids. Deletions cut 7 bases from V and 8 bases from J, with 10 bases between. Germline V gene sequence: CDR1 SQVTM, CDR2 ANQGSEA.